A selection of T cell receptor beta chains follows, all from one sample in a study of TIL therapy for anti-PD-1-resistant metastatic lung cancer. The repertoire was sequenced with immunoSEQ multiplex PCR; TCRdb's copy has only in-frame clones and lacks some. The sample yields approximately 40,000 clones, less than 85% seen once. The sequences come from blood, collected at baseline. The receptor source for this set is a person aged 25-80 years with non-small cell lung cancer. Both conserved end residues are part of each CDR3. A D gene is named only where the DNA matches it firmly. Size is stated for part of the rows, as once, few or many counts, or as a class when the clone is expanded.

CDR3nt,CDR3aa,d_gene,abundance,v_gene,j_gene
TGTGCCAGCAGTTCCTATCTTTTCGAGCAGTACTTC,CASSSYLFEQYF,.,.,TRBV28,TRBJ2-7
TGTGCCAGCAGCGGCGGCGGAGGTCTCGCCTACGAGCAGTACTTC,CASSGGGGLAYEQYF,.,.,TRBV11-2,TRBJ2-7
TGTGCCAGCGGGACAGGACTATACGAGCAGTACTTC,CASGTGLYEQYF,TRBD1,.,TRBV14,TRBJ2-7
TGTGCCAGCAGAAGAAAACGGGCCCCTAACTATGGCTACACCTTC,CASRRKRAPNYGYTF,.,.,TRBV6-5,TRBJ1-2
TGTGCCAGCTCCCAGGTCACTGGGGCCAACGTCCTGACTTTC,CASSQVTGANVLTF,.,.,TRBV18,TRBJ2-6
TGTGCCTGGATCGCGGTCCACTCCTACAATGAGCAGTTCTTC,CAWIAVHSYNEQFF,.,.,TRBV30,TRBJ2-1
TGTGCCAGCAGTTCAGGGCGGGGGATCCCAGATACGCAGTATTTT,CASSSGRGIPDTQYF,TRBD2,once,TRBV28,TRBJ2-3
TGTGCCAGCAGCCCCGGGACAATTTCCTCCTACGAGCAGTACTTC,CASSPGTISSYEQYF,.,.,TRBV9,TRBJ2-7
TGCGCCAGCAGCCTGACCACCTACACCGGGGAGCTGTTTTTT,CASSLTTYTGELFF,.,.,TRBV5-1,TRBJ2-2
TGTGCCAGCAGCACGCGGACGGGGAACACTGAAGCTTTCTTT,CASSTRTGNTEAFF,.,.,TRBV7-9,TRBJ1-1
TGTGCCAGCAGCTTGCCAGGGGGCCTTATTGAAGCTTTCTTT,CASSLPGGLIEAFF,TRBD1,.,TRBV5-4,TRBJ1-1
TGCGCCAGCAGCTCGGTAGGCGCCTACGAGCAGTACTTC,CASSSVGAYEQYF,.,.,TRBV5-1,TRBJ2-7
TGTGCCAGCAGCCGACAGGGAACTCCCTACAATGAGCAGTTCTTC,CASSRQGTPYNEQFF,TRBD1,.,TRBV7-9,TRBJ2-1
TGTGCCAGCACCTGGCGTCCTGGAAACACCATATATTTT,CASTWRPGNTIYF,.,few,TRBV7-2,TRBJ1-3
TGTGCCAGAAGCTTACTCTACGTGGGGGTAGGGGAAGAGACCCAGTACTTC,CARSLLYVGVGEETQYF,.,few,TRBV5-3,TRBJ2-5
TGTGCCAGCAGTTCCCGACTAGCGGGTAATAATGAGCAGTTCTTC,CASSSRLAGNNEQFF,TRBD2,once,TRBV6-5,TRBJ2-1
TGTGCCAGCACCCTCCGGTGGGATTTCACAGATACGCAGTATTTT,CASTLRWDFTDTQYF,.,.,TRBV27,TRBJ2-3
TGCGCCAGCAGCCAAGTGCAGCAGAGAGCCTACGAGCAGTACTTC,CASSQVQQRAYEQYF,.,.,TRBV4-1,TRBJ2-7
TGTGCCAGCAGCTTGGGGGGTACTAGCACAGATACGCAGTATTTT,CASSLGGTSTDTQYF,.,.,TRBV5-4,TRBJ2-3
TGTGCCAGCGGAACTATAGAGGTTGAGGAATATGGGGGGTCCTATGGCGGCTACACCTTC,CASGTIEVEEYGGSYGGYTF,.,.,TRBV13,TRBJ1-2
TGCGCCAGCAGCCAAGGGCTAGCGGGAACCCTCTACAATGAGCAGTTCTTC,CASSQGLAGTLYNEQFF,TRBD2,few,TRBV4-3,TRBJ2-1
TGTGCCAGCAGCTTAACCGGGGGCAAAACCGGGGAGCTGTTTTTT,CASSLTGGKTGELFF,.,few,TRBV7-3,TRBJ2-2
TGTGCCAGCAACCTAGACAGCACCGGGGAGCTGTTTTTT,CASNLDSTGELFF,.,.,TRBV2,TRBJ2-2
TGTGCCAGCACCGGCGGGACTGAGACCCAGTACTTC,CASTGGTETQYF,.,.,TRBV7-8,TRBJ2-5
TGTGCCAGCAGGACAGTTGAGAAGGAAAAACTGTTTTTT,CASRTVEKEKLFF,.,few,TRBV21-1,TRBJ1-4
TGTGCCAGCAGCTTAATCGCCAGCTCTGGGGCCAACGTCCTGACTTTC,CASSLIASSGANVLTF,.,few,TRBV7-9,TRBJ2-6
TGTGCCAGCAGCTTTCCAGGACTGTACAATGAGCAGTTCTTC,CASSFPGLYNEQFF,.,.,TRBV7-9,TRBJ2-1
TGCGCCAGCAGCTTGGTCGGGGGGGCCGGGGCCGGGGAGCTGTTTTTT,CASSLVGGAGAGELFF,TRBD2,.,TRBV5-1,TRBJ2-2
TGCGCCAGCAGCCAAGATCAGGGGACTGGAAACACCATATATTTT,CASSQDQGTGNTIYF,.,.,TRBV4-1,TRBJ1-3
TGTGCCAGCAGCCTAAAGGGGTCATACGAGCAGTACTTC,CASSLKGSYEQYF,.,.,TRBV6-6,TRBJ2-7
TGTGCCAGCAAGGTTTCGGTTAATCCGTCGAAACTGTTTTTT,CASKVSVNPSKLFF,.,few,TRBV27,TRBJ1-4
TGTGCCAGTAGTGACCGGGACAGGGACTACAATGAGCAGTTCTTC,CASSDRDRDYNEQFF,TRBD1,few,TRBV19,TRBJ2-1
TGTGCCAGCAGCCGACAGGCTAACTATGGCTACACCTTC,CASSRQANYGYTF,.,.,TRBV6-1,TRBJ1-2
TGTGCCAGCAGCCAAGCGAGGCAGGGGTACTCACCCCTCCACTTT,CASSQARQGYSPLHF,.,.,TRBV14,TRBJ1-6
TGTGCCAGCACTTCAAGCAAGGTTCTCAGAAACACCGGGGAGCTGTTTTTT,CASTSSKVLRNTGELFF,.,.,TRBV27,TRBJ2-2
TGTGCCACCGTACCGACAGTGCATAGCAATCAGCCCCAGCATTTT,CATVPTVHSNQPQHF,.,few,TRBV19,TRBJ1-5
TGTGCCAGCAGCTTAGCGGCTGGGACAGGGGGTCAGCCCCAGCATTTT,CASSLAAGTGGQPQHF,TRBD1,.,TRBV7-9,TRBJ1-5
TGTGCCAGCAGACCCTTAGCGGCGAATGAGCAGTTCTTC,CASRPLAANEQFF,.,.,TRBV28,TRBJ2-1
TGTGCCAGCAGAGACGCAGGACCCTCCTACGAGCAGTACTTC,CASRDAGPSYEQYF,.,.,TRBV6-5,TRBJ2-7
TGTGCCAGCAGTCCCGACAGGATCAATCAGCCCCAGCATTTT,CASSPDRINQPQHF,.,.,TRBV2,TRBJ1-5
TGTGCCAGCAGCTTAGGCAGTGCCTATGGCTACACCTTC,CASSLGSAYGYTF,.,once,TRBV13,TRBJ1-2
TGCGCCAGCAGCTTGGCAGGGCTGGGTGAAAAACTGTTTTTT,CASSLAGLGEKLFF,.,.,TRBV5-1,TRBJ1-4
TGTGCCAGCAGCGTAGCAGCGCGAGGGCAAGAGACCCAGTACTTC,CASSVAARGQETQYF,.,.,TRBV9,TRBJ2-5
TGCAGTGCTAGGGGGTACACTGAAGCTTTCTTT,CSARGYTEAFF,.,.,TRBV20-1,TRBJ1-1
TGTGCCAGCACCCCCGCCCCCGTGCATGGCTACACCTTC,CASTPAPVHGYTF,.,.,TRBV27,TRBJ1-2
TGTGCCAGCATCAAGGCTAGCGGGAGTTCTGGCGAGCAGTACTTC,CASIKASGSSGEQYF,TRBD2,.,TRBV2,TRBJ2-7
TGTGCCAGCAGCTTAACAGGGGCTAGCGGGAGGAATGAGCAGTTCTTC,CASSLTGASGRNEQFF,TRBD2,.,TRBV7-6,TRBJ2-1
TGTGCCAGCAGTCAATCGGGGGAGACCCAGTACTTC,CASSQSGETQYF,.,.,TRBV7-9,TRBJ2-5
TGTGCCAGCAGCCAATTCGTTAGTTCCGGGAATGAGCAGTTCTTC,CASSQFVSSGNEQFF,.,once,TRBV14,TRBJ2-1